This T cell receptor (beta chain) was captured in a study of T cells after yellow fever vaccination. Across the study: Fractions with few cells were prepared using SMART-Seq v4 Ultra Low Input.

Study-wide results and limits: Booster sampling recovered most clones from primary vaccination (under 98% CD4, roughly 90% CD8).

5'RACE template switching produced TCR cDNA carrying a universal primer site and UMIs. TCRdb redid the calling of the 5' RACE reads with MiXCR, one entry per CDR3 protein. The sample records 500,000 to 650,000 distinct CDR3 sequences, 9% to 15% being singletons. The CDR3 is 17 amino acids. Worth noting for this clonotype: Its antigen is not known.

Source: PBMCs, taken on the day of the yellow fever booster vaccination. This chain links TRBV21-1 with TRBJ2-1; the table's D call of TRBD1 was not tested on the DNA. TRBV21-1 corresponds to a pseudogene. This receptor was obtained from a man aged 25 to 40 who received the YFV17D yellow fever vaccine. CDR3 DNA sequence: TGTGCCAGCAGCAAAGTTCACCGGGGGACCGACGACAATGAGCAGTTCTTC. It is translated as CASSKVHRGTDDNEQFF.